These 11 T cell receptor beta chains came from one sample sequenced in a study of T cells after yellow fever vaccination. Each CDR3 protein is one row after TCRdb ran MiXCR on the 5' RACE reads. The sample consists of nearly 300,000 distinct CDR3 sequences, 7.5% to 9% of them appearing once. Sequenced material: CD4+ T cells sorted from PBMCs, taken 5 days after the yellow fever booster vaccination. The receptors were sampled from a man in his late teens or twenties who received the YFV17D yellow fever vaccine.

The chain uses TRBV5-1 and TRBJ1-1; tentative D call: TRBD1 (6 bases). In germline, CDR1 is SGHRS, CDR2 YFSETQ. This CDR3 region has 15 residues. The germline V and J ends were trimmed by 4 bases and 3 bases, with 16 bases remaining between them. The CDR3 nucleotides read TGCGCCAGCAGCACCTCGCAGGGGCCGTACACTGAAGCTTTCTTT. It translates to CASSTSQGPYTEAFF. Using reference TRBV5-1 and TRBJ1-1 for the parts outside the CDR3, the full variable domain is KAGVTQTPRYLIKTRGQQVTLSCSPISGHRSVSWYQQTPGQGLQFLFEYFSETQRNKGNFPGRFSGRQFSNSRSEMNVSTLELGDSALYLCASSTSQGPYTEAFFGQGTRLTVV.

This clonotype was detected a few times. The CDR3 DNA is TGTGCCAGCAGTTTACAGGGCGATAGCACAGATACGCAGTATTTT. Protein product: CASSLQGDSTDTQYF. The rearrangement joins TRBV12-3 or TRBV12-4 to TRBJ2-3, with D possibly matching TRBD1 (5 bases). V dropped 2 bases and J dropped 0 bases, with 9 bases sitting between them. The length of the CDR3 is 15 residues.

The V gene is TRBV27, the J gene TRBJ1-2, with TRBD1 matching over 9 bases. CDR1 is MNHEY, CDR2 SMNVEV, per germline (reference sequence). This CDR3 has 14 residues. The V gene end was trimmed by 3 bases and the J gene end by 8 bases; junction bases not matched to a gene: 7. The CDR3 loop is CASSFRQGGSGYTF. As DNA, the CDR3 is TGTGCCAGCAGTTTTAGACAGGGGGGTAGCGGCTACACCTTC.

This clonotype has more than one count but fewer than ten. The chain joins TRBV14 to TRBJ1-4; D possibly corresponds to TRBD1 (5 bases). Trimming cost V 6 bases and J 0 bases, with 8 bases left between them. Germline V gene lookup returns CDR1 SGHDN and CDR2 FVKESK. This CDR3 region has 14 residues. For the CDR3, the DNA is TGTGCCAGCAGTGACAGCCCAACTAATGAAAAACTGTTTTTT. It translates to CASSDSPTNEKLFF.

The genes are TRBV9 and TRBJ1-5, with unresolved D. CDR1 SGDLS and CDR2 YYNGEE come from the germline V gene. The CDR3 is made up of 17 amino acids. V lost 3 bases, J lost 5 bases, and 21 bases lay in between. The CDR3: CASSGHSPWTPDQPQHF. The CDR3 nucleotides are TGTGCCAGCAGCGGACACAGTCCGTGGACTCCCGATCAGCCCCAGCATTTT.

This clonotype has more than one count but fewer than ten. CDR3 region: CASSPPGQGAKTQYF. In DNA form, the CDR3 reads TGTGCCAGCTCACCCCCGGGACAGGGGGCCAAGACCCAGTACTTC. The chain couples TRBV18 to TRBJ2-5; 12 bases map to TRBD1. Germline V gives CDR1 KGHSH, CDR2 LQKENI. The CDR3 is made up of 15 amino acids. V trimming: 3 bases; J trimming: 6 bases; junction bases outside the gene matches: 5.

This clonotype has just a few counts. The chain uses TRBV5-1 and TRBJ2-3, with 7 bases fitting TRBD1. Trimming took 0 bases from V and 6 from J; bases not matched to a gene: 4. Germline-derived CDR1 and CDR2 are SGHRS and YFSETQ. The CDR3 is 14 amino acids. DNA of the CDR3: TGCGCCAGCAGCTTGGGGCCAGGGGGTGATACGCAGTATTTT. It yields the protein CASSLGPGGDTQYF.

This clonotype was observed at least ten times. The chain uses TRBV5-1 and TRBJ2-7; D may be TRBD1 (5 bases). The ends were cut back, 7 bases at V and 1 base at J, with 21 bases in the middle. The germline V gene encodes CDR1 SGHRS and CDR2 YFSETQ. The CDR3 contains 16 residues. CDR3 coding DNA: TGCGCCAGCCAGCCCTTTTCAGGGTCGCCTTCCTACGAGCAGTACTTC. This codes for CASQPFSGSPSYEQYF. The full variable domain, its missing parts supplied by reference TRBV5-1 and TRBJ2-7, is KAGVTQTPRYLIKTRGQQVTLSCSPISGHRSVSWYQQTPGQGLQFLFEYFSETQRNKGNFPGRFSGRQFSNSRSEMNVSTLELGDSALYLCASQPFSGSPSYEQYFGPGTRLTVT.

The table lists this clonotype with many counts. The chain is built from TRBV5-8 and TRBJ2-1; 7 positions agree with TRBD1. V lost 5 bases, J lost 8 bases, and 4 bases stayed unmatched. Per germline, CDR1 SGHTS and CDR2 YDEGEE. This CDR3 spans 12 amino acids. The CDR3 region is CASRMTGYEQFF. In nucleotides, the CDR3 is TGTGCCAGCAGAATGACAGGGTATGAGCAGTTCTTC.

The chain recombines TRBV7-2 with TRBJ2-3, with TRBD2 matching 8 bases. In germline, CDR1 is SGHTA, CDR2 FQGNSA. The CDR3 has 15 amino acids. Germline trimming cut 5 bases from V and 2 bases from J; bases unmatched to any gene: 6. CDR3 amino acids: CASSPVAGYTDTQYF. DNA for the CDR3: TGTGCCAGCAGCCCCGTAGCGGGGTACACAGATACGCAGTATTTT.

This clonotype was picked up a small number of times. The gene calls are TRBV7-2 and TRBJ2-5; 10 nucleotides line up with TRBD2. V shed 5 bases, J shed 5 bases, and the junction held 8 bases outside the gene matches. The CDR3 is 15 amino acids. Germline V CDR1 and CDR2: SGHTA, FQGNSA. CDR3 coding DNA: TGTGCCAGCAGCCAATTTAGCGGGGGGAGCGAGACCCAGTACTTC. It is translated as CASSQFSGGSETQYF.